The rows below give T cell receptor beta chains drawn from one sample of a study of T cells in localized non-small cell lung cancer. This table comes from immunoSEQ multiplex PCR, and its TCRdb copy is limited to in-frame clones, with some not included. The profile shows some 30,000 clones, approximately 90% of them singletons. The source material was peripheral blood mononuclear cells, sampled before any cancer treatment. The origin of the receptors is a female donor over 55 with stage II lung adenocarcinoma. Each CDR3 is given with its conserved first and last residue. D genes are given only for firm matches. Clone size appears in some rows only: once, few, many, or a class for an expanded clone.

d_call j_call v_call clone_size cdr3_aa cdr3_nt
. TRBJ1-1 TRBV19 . CASRIEARKSNTEAFF TGTGCCAGTAGAATTGAGGCTAGGAAATCGAACACTGAAGCTTTCTTT
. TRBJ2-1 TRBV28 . CASSSFPDNEQFF TGTGCCAGCAGTAGCTTTCCGGACAATGAGCAGTTCTTC
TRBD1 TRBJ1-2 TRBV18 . CASSPAQGNYGYTF TGTGCCAGCTCACCGGCACAGGGGAACTATGGCTACACCTTC
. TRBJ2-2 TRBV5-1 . CASSSATPHGELFF TGCGCCAGCAGCTCTGCAACTCCCCACGGGGAGCTGTTTTTT
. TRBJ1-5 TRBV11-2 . CASSLKVGWPQHF TGTGCCAGCAGCTTAAAGGTTGGTTGGCCCCAGCATTTT
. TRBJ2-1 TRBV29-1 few CSVGTAGEQFF TGCAGCGTTGGGACAGCAGGTGAGCAGTTCTTC
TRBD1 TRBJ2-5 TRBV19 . CASSTGTGPMETQYF TGTGCCAGTAGCACCGGGACAGGGCCTATGGAGACCCAGTACTTC
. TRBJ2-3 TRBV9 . CASSPGADTQYF TGTGCCAGCAGTCCAGGGGCAGATACGCAGTATTTT
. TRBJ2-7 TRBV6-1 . CASRGRVLEYEQYF TGTGCCAGCAGGGGACGAGTGCTAGAGTACGAGCAGTACTTC
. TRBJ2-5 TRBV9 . CASTPGVTGETQYF TGTGCCAGCACCCCTGGGGTGACGGGCGAGACCCAGTACTTC
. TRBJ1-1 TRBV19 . CASSIDGSNTEAFF TGTGCCAGTAGTATCGACGGATCGAACACTGAAGCTTTCTTT
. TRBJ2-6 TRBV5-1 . CASSLEESGANVPTF TGCGCCAGCAGCTTGGAGGAGTCTGGGGCCAACGTCCCGACTTTC
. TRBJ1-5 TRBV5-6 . CASSLHGLSNQPQHF TGTGCCAGCAGCTTGCACGGGTTGAGCAATCAGCCCCAGCATTTT
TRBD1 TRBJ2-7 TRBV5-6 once CASSFWDRVTYEQYF TGTGCCAGCAGCTTCTGGGACAGGGTTACGTACGAGCAGTACTTC
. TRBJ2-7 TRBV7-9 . CASSFDRFSDEQYF TGTGCCAGCAGCTTCGACAGGTTCTCGGACGAGCAGTACTTC
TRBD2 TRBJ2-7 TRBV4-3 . CASSQSSTPGGPVWEQYF TGCGCCAGCAGCCAAAGTTCTACCCCGGGAGGGCCTGTATGGGAGCAGTACTTC
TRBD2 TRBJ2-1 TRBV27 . CASSLAGLASNEQFF TGTGCCAGCAGTTTAGCGGGACTAGCGAGCAATGAGCAGTTCTTC
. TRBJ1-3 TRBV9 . CASSPEGNSGNTIYF TGTGCCAGCAGCCCCGAGGGTAACTCTGGAAACACCATATATTTT
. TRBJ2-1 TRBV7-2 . CASSLVALSSYNEQFF TGTGCCAGCAGCTTAGTGGCCCTCAGCTCCTACAATGAGCAGTTCTTC
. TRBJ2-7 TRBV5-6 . CASSFLSGYEQYF TGTGCCAGCAGCTTCCTGAGCGGCTACGAGCAGTACTTC
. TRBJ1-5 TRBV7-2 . CASSLEWASNQPQHF TGTGCCAGCAGCCTAGAGTGGGCTAGCAATCAGCCCCAGCATTTT
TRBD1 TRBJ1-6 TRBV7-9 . CASSLTAGQGNSPLHF TGTGCCAGCAGCTTAACCGCGGGACAGGGGAATTCACCCCTCCACTTT
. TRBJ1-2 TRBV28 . CASSRNYGYTF TGTGCCAGCAGCAGGAACTATGGCTACACCTTC
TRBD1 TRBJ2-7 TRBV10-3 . CAISGQGEIGEQYF TGTGCCATCAGCGGACAGGGGGAGATCGGCGAGCAGTACTTC